A single sample is the source of the 27 T cell receptor beta chains below, sequenced in a study of T cell repertoires in cytomegalovirus infection. TCRdb redid the calling of the reads with MiXCR, one entry per CDR3 protein. The data show 750,000 to 900,000 distinct CDR3 sequences, with approximately 32% seen just once and roughly 13% held by the top ten. Their antigens are not known. Sequenced material: cultured CD8+ T cells from PBMCs, taken from culture after CMV antigen stimulation. Source of these receptors: a human donor in good health (CMV status not recorded). Some clones in this sample may be carry-over from other donors' samples.

Only a few counts were recorded for this clonotype. This chain links TRBV6-1 with TRBJ1-1; D unresolved. CDR1 and CDR2 from the germline V gene are MNHNS and SASEGT. CDR3 length: 15 amino acids. V shed 4 bases and J shed 5 bases, with 17 bases lying between them. The CDR3: CASSVTDLGLTEAFF. For the CDR3, the DNA is TGTGCCAGCAGTGTGACGGACCTGGGGTTAACTGAAGCTTTCTTT.

At least ten counts were recorded for this clonotype. The CDR3 bases are TGCGCCAGCAGCTTCCGGCACGGTGACCTAAATGAGCAGTTCTTC. It translates to CASSFRHGDLNEQFF. V is TRBV5-1 and J is TRBJ2-1, with D unresolved. The CDR3 has 15 residues. The germline gives CDR1 SGHRS, CDR2 YFSETQ. Trimming removed 2 bases from V and 7 bases from J, with 16 bases in between.

This rearrangement joins TRBV19 to TRBJ1-4; 9 positions agree with TRBD1. Trimming removed 3 bases from V and 8 bases from J; junction bases left unmatched: 13. Germline V lookup: CDR1 LNHDA, CDR2 SQIVND (reference sequence). The CDR3 loop spans 17 amino acids. The CDR3 nucleotides are TGTGCCAGTAGTATTCCGGGAACCGGGACAGGGCGCGAAAAACTGTTTTTT. Its protein is CASSIPGTGTGREKLFF.

This clonotype was seen once. Germline is not matched at one junction end, which may reflect a read error. The V gene is TRBV4-1, the J gene TRBJ1-6, with D perhaps matching TRBD1 (5 bases). This CDR3 contains 16 residues. Germline CDR1 MGHRA, CDR2 YSYEKL. CDR3 region: CASSQLAGRGNSPIHF. CDR3 bases: TGCGCCAGCAGCCAACTAGCAGGGAGAGGGAATTCACCCATCCACTTT.

This clonotype was seen at least ten times. J is TRBJ2-3 and V is TRBV7-2; the D is unclear. Trimming took off 2 bases at V and 2 bases at J, with 14 bases between the two ends. The length of the CDR3 is 16 residues. CDR1 is SGHTA and CDR2 is FQGNSA in the germline V gene. The CDR3 DNA reads as TGTGCCAGCAGCTTAAGGAACACGTACTTCACAGATACGCAGTATTTT. This sequence encodes CASSLRNTYFTDTQYF.

V is TRBV18 and J is TRBJ2-1; 7 nucleotides line up with TRBD2. This CDR3 is built from 16 residues. Germline V gene data show CDR1 as KGHSH and CDR2 as LQKENI. The ends lost 2 bases at V and 6 bases at J; junction bases unmatched: 10. CDR3 nucleotides: TGTGCCAGCTCACCAAATTATCTAGCGGAGAGCAATGAGCAGTTCTTC. Translating gives CASSPNYLAESNEQFF.

The V and J genes are TRBV27 and TRBJ2-1; either TRBD1 or TRBD2 may fit D (6 bases each). This CDR3 is built from 14 residues. The V and J ends lost 7 bases and 6 bases respectively, with 16 bases between them. Germline CDR1 and CDR2: MNHEY and SMNVEV (reference sequence). The CDR3 region has the DNA TGTGCCAGCAAACCGGGGGCCGACATCAATGAGCAGTTCTTC. It translates to CASKPGADINEQFF.

CDR3: CASSPRLMNTEAFF. The CDR3 DNA is TGTGCCAGCAGCCCGCGACTAATGAACACTGAAGCTTTCTTT. The chain couples TRBV7-9 to TRBJ1-1, with D unresolved. Germline CDR1 reads SEHNR; CDR2 reads FQNEAQ (reference sequence). This CDR3 region has 14 residues. Trimming pared 5 bases from V and 0 bases from J, leaving 10 bases between.

This clonotype was observed at least ten times. The chain couples TRBV7-8 to TRBJ1-1; D is unclear. Germline V lookup: CDR1 SGHVS, CDR2 FQNEAQ. This CDR3 has 14 amino acids. Trimming removed 5 bases from V and 4 bases from J, with 14 bases in between. CDR3: CASSDPEAGTEAFF. CDR3 coding DNA: TGTGCCAGCAGCGACCCCGAGGCGGGCACTGAAGCTTTCTTT. The full variable domain, rest sourced from reference TRBV7-8 and TRBJ1-1, is GAGVSQSPRYKVAKRGQDVALRCDPISGHVSLFWYQQALGQGPEFLTYFQNEAQLDKSGLPSDRFFAERPEGSVSTLKIQRTQQEDSAVYLCASSDPEAGTEAFFGQGTRLTVV.

V gene TRBV4-1 combines with J gene TRBJ2-2, with 12 positions matching TRBD1. The CDR3 loop spans 21 amino acids. Germline trimming cut 2 bases from V and 1 base from J; bases unmatched to any gene: 14. Germline CDR1 reads MGHRA; CDR2 reads YSYEKL. The CDR3 loop reads CASSQNLPGQGAFGNTGELFF. The CDR3 DNA follows: TGCGCCAGCAGCCAAAATTTACCGGGACAGGGGGCATTTGGGAACACCGGGGAGCTGTTTTTT.

This chain links TRBV2 with TRBJ1-1, with D possibly being TRBD1 (6 bases). In germline, CDR1 is SNHLY, CDR2 FYNNEI. V was cut by 4 bases and J by 8 bases, with 11 bases left in between. CDR3 length equals 12 residues. In nucleotides, the CDR3 is TGTGCCAGCAGTGCAGGACAGCCCGAAGCTTTCTTT. Protein sequence: CASSAGQPEAFF.

V gene TRBV28 combines with J gene TRBJ2-1, with TRBD1 matching 7 bases. CDR1 and CDR2 (germline): MDHEN, SYDVKM. The length of the CDR3 is 14 residues. J was trimmed by 6 bases and V by 1 base; bases with no gene match: 3. The CDR3 coding sequence is TGTGCCAGCAGTTTATCGACAGGGTCCAATGAGCAGTTCTTC. Translating gives CASSLSTGSNEQFF.

The genes are TRBV20-1 and TRBJ2-2, with 11 nucleotides matching TRBD1. Germline V lookup: CDR1 DFQATT, CDR2 SNEGSKA (reference sequence). The CDR3 spans 17 residues. The V segment lost 0 bases and the J segment 6 bases; nucleotides outside the gene matches: 9. The chain's CDR3 is CSARDYRTGGPPGELFF. CDR3 bases: TGCAGTGCTAGAGATTATAGGACAGGGGGCCCGCCCGGGGAGCTGTTTTTT.

As concerns this clonotype: This clone may be a read error of a much larger clone one base away. The chain couples TRBV12-3 or TRBV12-4 to TRBJ1-2; D is ambiguous. This CDR3 spans 16 amino acids. The CDR3 bases are TGTGTCAGCAGTCCAATCGATTTCAGGTCGGCCTATGGCTACACCTTC. It encodes CVSSPIDFRSAYGYTF.

This clonotype was seen a few times. The chain recombines TRBV7-9 with TRBJ1-2, with D possibly being TRBD1 (5 bases). In germline, CDR1 is SEHNR, CDR2 FQNEAQ (reference sequence). The germline V and J ends were trimmed by 5 bases and 5 bases, with 12 bases remaining between them. The CDR3 covers 13 residues. In DNA form, the CDR3 reads TGTGCCAGCAGCGGGGGGGGGAGGTATGGCTACACCTTC. This gives the protein CASSGGGRYGYTF.

CDR3 DNA sequence: TGTGCCAGCAGCCCCGACGTCACAGGGTCGGAGACCCAGTACTTC. It specifies CASSPDVTGSETQYF. J is TRBJ2-5 and V is TRBV7-4; D perhaps matches TRBD1 (6 bases). The CDR3 contains 15 residues. The germline V gene has CDR1 SGHVT and CDR2 SQSDAQ. The germline V and J ends were trimmed by 5 bases and 5 bases, with 18 bases remaining between them. Drawing the rest from reference TRBV7-4 and TRBJ2-5, the complete variable domain is GAGVSQSPRYKVAKRGRDVALRCDSISGHVTLYWYRQTLGQGSEVLTYSQSDAQRDKSGRPSGRFSAERPERSVSTLKIQRTEQGDSAVYLCASSPDVTGSETQYFGPGTRLLVL.

V gene TRBV7-4 combines with J gene TRBJ2-5; 9 bases agree with TRBD1. The CDR3 spans 18 residues. The J segment lost 2 bases and the V segment lost 1 base, leaving 11 bases of the junction unmatched. CDR1 and CDR2 from the germline V gene are SGHVT and SQSDAQ. The CDR3 here is CASSLGGRDRETQETQYF. CDR3 in DNA: TGTGCCAGCAGCTTAGGAGGCCGGGACAGGGAAACACAAGAGACCCAGTACTTC.

In this sample, this clonotype turned up a few times. CDR3 amino acids: CATSRGASLRGYTF. CDR3 nucleotide sequence: TGTGCCACCAGCAGAGGTGCCAGCCTCCGGGGCTACACCTTC. This chain links TRBV15 with TRBJ1-2; unclear D gene. This CDR3 is built from 14 residues. With 1 base removed from V and 8 bases from J, the gap between germline ends came to 14 bases. Germline V lookup: CDR1 LNHNV, CDR2 YYDKDF (reference sequence).

The J gene is TRBJ1-4, the V gene TRBV4-3, with TRBD1 identical over 8 bases. Germline V gene data show CDR1 as LGHNA and CDR2 as YSLEER. The CDR3 spans 18 residues. Losses at the gene ends were 0 bases for V and 7 bases for J; bases not matched to a gene: 13. CDR3 sequence: CASSQEALFQGAFEKLFF. DNA for the CDR3: TGCGCCAGCAGCCAAGAAGCCTTGTTTCAGGGGGCTTTTGAAAAACTGTTTTTT.

This clonotype has more than one count but fewer than ten. The rearrangement joins TRBV19 to TRBJ1-3; D possibly corresponds to TRBD1 (5 bases). With 2 bases removed from V and 2 bases from J, the gap between germline ends came to 10 bases. Germline assignment: CDR1 LNHDA and CDR2 SQIVND (reference sequence). The CDR3 runs 15 residues. The CDR3: CASSIQGFTGNTIYF. The CDR3 coding sequence is TGTGCCAGTAGTATACAGGGTTTTACTGGAAACACCATATATTTT.

J is TRBJ2-7 and V is TRBV27, with unresolved D. The CDR3 is 13 amino acids. Trimming removed 2 bases at V and 6 bases at J, with 11 bases between. Germline V gives CDR1 MNHEY, CDR2 SMNVEV (reference sequence). The CDR3 region is CASSLTASSEQYF. The CDR3, as DNA: TGTGCCAGCAGTTTAACAGCGTCATCCGAGCAGTACTTC.

This clonotype was counted between two and nine times. J is TRBJ2-2 and V is TRBV6-6; either TRBD1 or TRBD2 may fit D (5 bases each). The CDR3 spans 13 residues. V gave up 5 bases and J gave up 5 bases, with 9 bases separating them. Germline loops: CDR1 MNHNY, CDR2 SVGAGI (reference sequence). The CDR3 reads CASSVRGTGELFF. DNA for the CDR3: TGTGCCAGCAGTGTGAGGGGTACCGGGGAGCTGTTTTTT.

A few counts support this clonotype. This chain connects TRBV6-2 or TRBV6-3 to TRBJ2-5; 10 bases line up with TRBD1. CDR1 and CDR2 from the germline V gene are MNHEY and SVGEGT. Trimming cost V 8 bases and J 0 bases; bases outside gene matches: 3. The CDR3 has 14 amino acids. The CDR3 DNA reads as TGTGCCAGCTCGGGACAGGGGTACCAAGAGACCCAGTACTTC. This sequence encodes CASSGQGYQETQYF.

This clonotype has a handful of counts. This chain uses TRBV27 with TRBJ1-6, with D unclear. Per the germline V gene, CDR1 is MNHEY and CDR2 is SMNVEV (reference sequence). V lost 5 bases, J lost 0 bases, and 11 bases lay in between. The CDR3 is 16 residues long. CDR3 in DNA: TGTGCCAGCAGTACCGACGGAAGCTCCTATAATTCACCCCTCCACTTT. Translated, it gives CASSTDGSSYNSPLHF.

V usage is TRBV12-3 or TRBV12-4 and J usage is TRBJ2-3; either TRBD1 or TRBD2 may fit D (6 bases each). This CDR3 is 15 amino acids long. The germline V and J ends were trimmed by 7 bases and 1 base, with 15 bases remaining between them. CDR3 residues: CASTLTGAGTDTQYF. The CDR3 region has the DNA TGTGCCAGCACCCTTACGGGGGCGGGCACAGATACGCAGTATTTT.

J is TRBJ1-1 and V is TRBV10-3; possible D gene TRBD1, 6 bases. The length of the CDR3 is 11 residues. V lost 9 bases to trimming and J lost 4 bases, with 9 bases between them. Germline values: CDR1 ENHRY, CDR2 SYGVKD. CDR3 sequence: CAIRGVTEAFF. The CDR3 DNA reads TGTGCCATAAGGGGGGTCACTGAAGCTTTCTTT.

V gene TRBV10-3 combines with J gene TRBJ1-1; D gene ambiguous. The CDR3 loop spans 13 amino acids. V shed 3 bases and J shed 1 base, with 6 bases lying between them. Germline assignment: CDR1 ENHRY and CDR2 SYGVKD. The CDR3 here is CAISDHKNTEAFF. The CDR3 DNA is TGTGCCATCAGTGATCACAAGAACACTGAAGCTTTCTTT.